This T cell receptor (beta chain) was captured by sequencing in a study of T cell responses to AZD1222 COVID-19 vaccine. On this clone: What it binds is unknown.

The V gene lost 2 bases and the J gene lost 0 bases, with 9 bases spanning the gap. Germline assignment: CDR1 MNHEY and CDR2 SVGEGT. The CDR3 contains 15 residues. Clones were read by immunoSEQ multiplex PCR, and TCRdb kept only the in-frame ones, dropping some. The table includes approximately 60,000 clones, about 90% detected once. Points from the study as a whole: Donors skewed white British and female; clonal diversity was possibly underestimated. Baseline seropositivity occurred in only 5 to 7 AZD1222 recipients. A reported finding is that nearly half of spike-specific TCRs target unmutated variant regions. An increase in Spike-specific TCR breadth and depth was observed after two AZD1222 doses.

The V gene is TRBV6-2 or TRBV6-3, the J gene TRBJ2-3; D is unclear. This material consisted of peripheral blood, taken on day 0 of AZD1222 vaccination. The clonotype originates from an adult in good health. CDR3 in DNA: TGTGCCAGCAGTTACGAGGAGAGGAGCACAGATACGCAGTATTTT. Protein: CASSYEERSTDTQYF.